The source of this TCR beta chain is a study of blood T cell repertoires in COVID-19. Germline V lookup: CDR1 SGHKS, CDR2 YYEKEE (reference sequence). The V gene lost 5 bases and the J gene lost 8 bases, with 19 bases spanning the gap. CDR3 length: 14 residues. Generated by immunoSEQ multiplex PCR, the TCRdb table keeps only in-frame clones and is missing some. The data show about 200,000 clones, approximately 84% seen once. The rearrangement joins TRBV5-5 to TRBJ1-2; no reliable D call. The sample consisted of PBMCs or T cells enriched from blood (not recorded which). The receptor's source is a man aged 35-49 years who had recovered from COVID-19. The CDR3: CASSTEDLPRGYTF. CDR3 nucleotides: TGTGCCAGCAGTACCGAGGATCTTCCTAGGGGCTACACCTTC.